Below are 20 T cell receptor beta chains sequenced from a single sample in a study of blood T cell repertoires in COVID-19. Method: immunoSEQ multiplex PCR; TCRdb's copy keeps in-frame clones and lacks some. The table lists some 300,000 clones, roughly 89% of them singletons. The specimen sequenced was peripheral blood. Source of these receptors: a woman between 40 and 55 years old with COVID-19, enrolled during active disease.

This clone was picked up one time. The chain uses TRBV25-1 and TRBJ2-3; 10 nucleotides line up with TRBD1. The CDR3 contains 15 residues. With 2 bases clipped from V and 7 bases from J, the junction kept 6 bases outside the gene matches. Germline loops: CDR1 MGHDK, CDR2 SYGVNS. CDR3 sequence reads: CASSEAGTGVHTQYF. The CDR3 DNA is TGTGCCAGCAGTGAAGCTGGGACAGGGGTCCATACGCAGTATTTT.

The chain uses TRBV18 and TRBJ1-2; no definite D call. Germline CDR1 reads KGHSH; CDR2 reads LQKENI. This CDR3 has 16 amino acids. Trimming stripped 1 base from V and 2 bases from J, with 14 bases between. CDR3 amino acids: CASSPQAAGSNYGYTF. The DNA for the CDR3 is TGTGCCAGCTCACCACAGGCAGCAGGCTCGAACTATGGCTACACCTTC. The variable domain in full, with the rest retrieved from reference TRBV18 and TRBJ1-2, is NAGVMQNPRHLVRRRGQEARLRCSPMKGHSHVYWYRQLPEEGLKFMVYLQKENIIDESGMPKERFSAEFPKEGPSILRIQQVVRGDSAAYFCASSPQAAGSNYGYTFGSGTRLTVV.

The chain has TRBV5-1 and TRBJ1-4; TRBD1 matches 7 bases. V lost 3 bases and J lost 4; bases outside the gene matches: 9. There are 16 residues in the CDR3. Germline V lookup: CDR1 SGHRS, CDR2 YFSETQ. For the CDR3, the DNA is TGCGCCAGCAGCTCTGAGGGACAGCTTATTAATGAAAAACTGTTTTTT. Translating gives CASSSEGQLINEKLFF.

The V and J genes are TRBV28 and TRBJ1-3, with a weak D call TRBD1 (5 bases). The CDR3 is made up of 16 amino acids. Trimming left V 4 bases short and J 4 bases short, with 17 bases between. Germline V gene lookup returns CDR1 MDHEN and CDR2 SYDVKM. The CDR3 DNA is TGTGCCAGCAGTTCCCCCGGCCCAGGGTCCGGAAACACCATATATTTT. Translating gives CASSSPGPGSGNTIYF.

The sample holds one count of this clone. CDR3 loop: CASSLLTSGRFRNEQFF. DNA of the CDR3: TGTGCCAGCAGTCTCCTGACTAGCGGGAGGTTCAGGAATGAGCAGTTCTTC. This sequence joins TRBV27 and TRBJ2-1, with 13 bases matching TRBD2. V shed 5 bases and J 7 bases; nucleotides not matched to a gene: 11. Germline loops: CDR1 MNHEY, CDR2 SMNVEV (reference sequence). The CDR3 is made up of 17 amino acids.

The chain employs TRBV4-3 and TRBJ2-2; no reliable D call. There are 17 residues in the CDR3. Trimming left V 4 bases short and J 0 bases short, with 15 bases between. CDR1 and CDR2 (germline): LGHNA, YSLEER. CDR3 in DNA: TGCGCCAGCAGCCGCGTTGGGCCCGGATCGAACACCGGGGAGCTGTTTTTT. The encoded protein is CASSRVGPGSNTGELFF.

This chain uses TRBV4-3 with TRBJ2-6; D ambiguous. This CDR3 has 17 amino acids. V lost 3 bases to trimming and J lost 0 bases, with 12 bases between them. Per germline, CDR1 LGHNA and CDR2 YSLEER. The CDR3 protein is CASSHGRLGSGANVLTF. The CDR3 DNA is TGCGCCAGCAGCCATGGCCGCCTAGGCTCTGGGGCCAACGTCCTGACTTTC.

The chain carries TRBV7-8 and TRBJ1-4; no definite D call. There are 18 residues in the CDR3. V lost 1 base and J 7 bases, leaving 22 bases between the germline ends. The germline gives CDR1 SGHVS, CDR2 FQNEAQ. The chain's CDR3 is CASSLVLETPNGGEKLFF. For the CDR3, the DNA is TGTGCCAGCAGCTTAGTTCTTGAGACACCAAACGGAGGTGAAAAACTGTTTTTT.

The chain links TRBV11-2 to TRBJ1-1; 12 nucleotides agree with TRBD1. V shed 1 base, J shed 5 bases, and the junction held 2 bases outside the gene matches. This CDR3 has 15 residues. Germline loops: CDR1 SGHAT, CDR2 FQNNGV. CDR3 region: CASSLGDRGPTEAFF. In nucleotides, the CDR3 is TGTGCCAGCAGCTTAGGGGACAGGGGGCCAACTGAAGCTTTCTTT.

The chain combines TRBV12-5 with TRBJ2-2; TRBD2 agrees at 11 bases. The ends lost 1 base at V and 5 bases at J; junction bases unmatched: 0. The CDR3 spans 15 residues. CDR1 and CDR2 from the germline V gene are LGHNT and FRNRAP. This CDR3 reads CASGLGLAGTGELFF. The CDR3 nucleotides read TGTGCTAGTGGTTTGGGACTAGCGGGAACCGGGGAGCTGTTTTTT.

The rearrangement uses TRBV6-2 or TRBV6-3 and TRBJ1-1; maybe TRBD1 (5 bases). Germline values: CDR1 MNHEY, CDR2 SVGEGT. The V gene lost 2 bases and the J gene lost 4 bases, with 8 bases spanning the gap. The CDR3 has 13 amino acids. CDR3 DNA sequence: TGTGCCAGCAGTTACCGACAGTTCACTGAAGCTTTCTTT. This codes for CASSYRQFTEAFF.

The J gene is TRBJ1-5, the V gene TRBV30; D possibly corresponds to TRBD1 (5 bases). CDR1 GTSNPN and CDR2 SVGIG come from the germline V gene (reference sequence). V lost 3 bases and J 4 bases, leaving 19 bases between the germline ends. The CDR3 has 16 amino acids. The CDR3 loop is CAWRKGPGMGNQPQHF. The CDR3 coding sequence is TGTGCCTGGAGGAAAGGGCCAGGGATGGGAAATCAGCCCCAGCATTTT.

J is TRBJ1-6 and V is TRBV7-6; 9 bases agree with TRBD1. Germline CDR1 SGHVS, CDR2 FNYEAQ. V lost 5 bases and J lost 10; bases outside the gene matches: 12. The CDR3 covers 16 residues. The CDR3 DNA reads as TGTGCCAGCAGCGTAGGGGGACAGGGCCTCAACTCACCCCTCCACTTT. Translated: CASSVGGQGLNSPLHF.

The chain's CDR3 is CASSVSGNTEAFF. CDR3 bases: TGTGCCAGCAGCGTGTCCGGGAACACTGAAGCTTTCTTT. The chain couples TRBV9 to TRBJ1-1; D gene ambiguous. Germline V gene data show CDR1 as SGDLS and CDR2 as YYNGEE. This CDR3 region has 13 residues. Trimming pared 2 bases from V and 1 base from J, leaving 6 bases between.

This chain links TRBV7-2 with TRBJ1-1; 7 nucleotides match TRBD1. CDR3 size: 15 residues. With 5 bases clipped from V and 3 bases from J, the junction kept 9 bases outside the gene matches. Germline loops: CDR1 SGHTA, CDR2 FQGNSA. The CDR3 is CASSPRTGLDTEAFF. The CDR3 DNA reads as TGTGCCAGCAGCCCCAGGACAGGCCTGGACACTGAAGCTTTCTTT.

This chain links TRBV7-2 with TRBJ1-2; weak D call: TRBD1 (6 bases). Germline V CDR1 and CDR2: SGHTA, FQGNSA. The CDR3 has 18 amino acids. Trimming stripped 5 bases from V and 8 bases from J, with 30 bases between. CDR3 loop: CASSTGGGSQPSGGGYTF. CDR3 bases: TGTGCCAGCAGCACCGGGGGGGGCAGCCAGCCTTCTGGCGGAGGCTACACCTTC.

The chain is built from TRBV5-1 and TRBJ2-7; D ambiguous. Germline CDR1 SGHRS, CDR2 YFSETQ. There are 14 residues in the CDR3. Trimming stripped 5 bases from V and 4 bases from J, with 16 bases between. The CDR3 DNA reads TGCGCCAGCAGGGGCTTAGTCCCCCCTTACGAGCAGTACTTC. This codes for CASRGLVPPYEQYF.

The CDR3 protein is CASSSQWTGGMNTEAFF. In DNA, the CDR3 is TGCGCCAGCAGCTCCCAGTGGACAGGCGGTATGAACACTGAAGCTTTCTTT. V gene TRBV5-1 combines with J gene TRBJ1-1; 7 bases are shared with TRBD1. With 3 bases clipped from V and 0 bases from J, the junction kept 11 bases outside the gene matches. Germline assignment: CDR1 SGHRS and CDR2 YFSETQ. CDR3 length: 17 amino acids.

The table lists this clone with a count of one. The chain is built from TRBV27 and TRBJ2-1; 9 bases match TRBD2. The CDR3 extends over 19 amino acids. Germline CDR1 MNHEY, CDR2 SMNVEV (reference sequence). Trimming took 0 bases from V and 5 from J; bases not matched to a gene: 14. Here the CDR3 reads CASSLSEGIGGGGDNEQFF. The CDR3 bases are TGTGCCAGCAGTTTATCGGAAGGAATCGGCGGCGGGGGGGACAATGAGCAGTTCTTC.

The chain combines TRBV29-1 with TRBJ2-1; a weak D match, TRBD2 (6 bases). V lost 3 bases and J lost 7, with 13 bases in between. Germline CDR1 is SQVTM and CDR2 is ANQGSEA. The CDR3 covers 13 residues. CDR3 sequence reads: CSVEASVLNEQFF. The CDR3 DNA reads TGCAGCGTTGAGGCTAGCGTCCTAAATGAGCAGTTCTTC.